Following are 21 T cell receptor beta chains from one sample sequenced in a study of metastatic and nonmetastatic thyroid tumors. Patients had received no treatment of any kind before thyroid surgery. TCRdb called clones again from the PCR reads with MiXCR. Counted here are 15,000 to 20,000 clones, 30% to 40% occurring once; the ten biggest clones make up 8% to 10%. Source material: tumor tissue. The receptors shown here come from a male donor with papillary thyroid cancer or a benign thyroid nodule (not recorded which). Some clones in this sample may be carry-over from other donors' samples.

Remarks on this clone: A much larger clone sits a single nucleotide away, making a read error possible. The V gene is TRBV5-6, the J gene TRBJ2-7; no firm D call. Germline V gene lookup returns CDR1 SGHDT and CDR2 YYEEEE. The CDR3 totals 11 residues. The CDR3 loop is CASSYVYEQHF. The CDR3 DNA is TGTGCCAGCAGCTACGTCTACGAGCAGCACTTC.

CDR3 nucleotide sequence: TGTGCCAGCAGTCCCGAGGCAGGACCTTCCTACGAGCAGTACTTC. Its translation is CASSPEAGPSYEQYF. V is TRBV6-4 and J is TRBJ2-7; D is unclear. There are 15 residues in the CDR3. Germline values: CDR1 MRHNA, CDR2 SNTAGT. V was clipped by 5 bases and J by 1 base, with 15 bases between them.

As regards this clone: The junction shows a germline mismatch at one end, possibly a read error. The J gene is TRBJ2-3, the V gene TRBV2; maybe TRBD2 (6 bases). The CDR3 has 17 amino acids. Germline V gene data show CDR1 as SNHLY and CDR2 as FYNNEI. CDR3 in DNA: TGTGCCAGCAGTGAAGGGGTTAGCGGTGCTAGCACATATACGCAGTATTTT. The encoded protein is CASSEGVSGASTYTQYF.

Only a few counts were recorded for this clone. The chain links TRBV6-1 to TRBJ1-1; D gene uncertain. This CDR3 has 13 amino acids. V gave up 8 bases and J gave up 5 bases, with 15 bases separating them. The germline V gene has CDR1 MNHNS and CDR2 SASEGT. The CDR3 sequence is CASQGTTGTEAFF. Here the CDR3 DNA reads TGTGCCAGCCAAGGAACCACGGGGACTGAAGCTTTCTTT.

This chain connects TRBV28 to TRBJ2-7; 7 positions match TRBD2. With 1 base clipped from V and 4 bases from J, the junction kept 7 bases outside the gene matches. Per germline, CDR1 MDHEN and CDR2 SYDVKM. The CDR3 covers 15 residues. The CDR3 DNA reads as TGTGCCAGCAGTTTATTGACTAGCTTTCTGTACGAGCAGTACTTC. Protein product: CASSLLTSFLYEQYF.

The genes are TRBV19 and TRBJ2-2; D uncertain. The V gene's germline CDR1 is LNHDA and CDR2 SQIVND (reference sequence). The germline V and J ends were trimmed by 0 bases and 0 bases, with 8 bases remaining between them. The CDR3 sequence is 16 residues long. The CDR3 nucleotides are TGTGCCAGTAGTATAGATTGGCAGACGAACACCGGGGAGCTGTTTTTT. This encodes CASSIDWQTNTGELFF.

To note about this clone: The sample contains more than one DNA sequence encoding this CDR3. The chain uses TRBV6-1 and TRBJ2-5; maybe TRBD2 (6 bases). Between the trimmed V and J ends, which lost 1 base and 5 bases, there was a span of 20 bases. The germline V gene has CDR1 MNHNS and CDR2 SASEGT. The CDR3 has 17 residues. CDR3 in amino acids: CASSEGDRLAGRETQYF. The CDR3 coding sequence is TGTGCCAGCAGTGAAGGGGACCGACTTGCGGGAAGGGAGACCCAGTACTTC.

This chain links TRBV30 with TRBJ1-1; D is undetermined. Deletions cut 3 bases from V and 5 bases from J, with 13 bases between. Germline values: CDR1 GTSNPN, CDR2 SVGIG (reference sequence). This CDR3 spans 13 amino acids. CDR3: CAWSLDRRTEAFF. DNA for the CDR3: TGTGCCTGGAGCCTGGACCGGCGAACTGAAGCTTTCTTT.

This clone was counted at least ten times. At the DNA level, this CDR3 is encoded by other sequences in the same sample as well. The chain has TRBV19 and TRBJ2-1; 13 bases are shared with TRBD2. Trimming at V came to 5 bases and at J to 4 bases, leaving 2 bases not matched to a gene. In germline, CDR1 is LNHDA, CDR2 SQIVND (reference sequence). This CDR3 comprises 15 residues. The CDR3 DNA reads as TGTGCCAGTAGTCTACTAGCGGGAGGGTACAATGAGCAGTTCTTC. It codes for CASSLLAGGYNEQFF. Looking up the rest from reference TRBV19 and TRBJ2-1 gives the full variable domain: DGGITQSPKYLFRKEGQNVTLSCEQNLNHDAMYWYRQDPGQGLRLIYYSQIVNDFQKGDIAEGYSVSREKKESFPLTVTSAQKNPTAFYLCASSLLAGGYNEQFFGPGTRLTVL.

The CDR3 DNA reads TGCGCCAGCAGCTTAGCGGGGGGCGCCTACAATGAGCAGTTCTTC. Translating it yields CASSLAGGAYNEQFF. The chain recombines TRBV5-1 with TRBJ2-1; 9 bases match TRBD2. The CDR3 is 15 residues long. Germline V gene lookup returns CDR1 SGHRS and CDR2 YFSETQ. Unmatched junction bases numbered 2, after V lost 2 bases and J lost 2 bases.

By sample fraction, this clone is medium-sized. V and J are TRBV12-3 or TRBV12-4 and TRBJ2-7, with 9 bases matching TRBD1. The CDR3 spans 16 residues. Trimming took 3 bases from V and 5 from J; bases not matched to a gene: 11. CDR3 nucleotide sequence: TGTGCCAGCAGTTTGTGGGGAGGCACAGGGGGCGACGAGCAGTACTTC. It translates to CASSLWGGTGGDEQYF.

The rearrangement links TRBV7-3 to TRBJ2-3, with D unclear. CDR1 and CDR2 from the germline V gene are SGHTA and FQGTGA. V was pared by 5 bases and J by 4 bases, with 22 bases between. CDR3 length equals 17 residues. The CDR3 is CASSPYPDGFRADTQYF. Here the CDR3 DNA reads TGTGCCAGCAGCCCTTACCCGGACGGATTTCGGGCAGATACGCAGTATTTT.

The chain combines TRBV7-3 with TRBJ2-3; no reliable D call. In germline, CDR1 is SGHTA, CDR2 FQGTGA. V was shortened by 1 base and J by 4 bases, with 9 bases between the two germline ends. This CDR3 is built from 14 residues. Here the CDR3 reads CASSLRVESDTQYF. The CDR3 nucleotides read TGTGCCAGCAGCTTAAGAGTAGAATCAGATACGCAGTATTTT.

The sample holds many counts of this clone. The V gene is TRBV19, the J gene TRBJ1-2, with D maybe TRBD1 (6 bases). Trimming stripped 5 bases from V and 6 bases from J, with 19 bases between. Germline CDR1 reads LNHDA; CDR2 reads SQIVND (reference sequence). This CDR3 contains 15 residues. In DNA, the CDR3 is TGTGCCAGTAGTTCCCGACCGAGAGGGGGAGATGGCTACACCTTC. It specifies CASSSRPRGGDGYTF.

This clone showed up just a few times. The chain carries TRBV6-1 and TRBJ1-6; 10 bases agree with TRBD1. The V gene's germline CDR1 is MNHNS and CDR2 SASEGT. The V and J ends lost 6 bases and 10 bases, in that order; junction bases with no gene match: 6. This CDR3 is built from 14 residues. The DNA of the CDR3 is TGTGCCAGCAGGAGGGACAGGGGAGTATCACCCCTCCACTTT. This sequence encodes CASRRDRGVSPLHF.

The chain joins TRBV20-1 to TRBJ2-3; TRBD2 matches 12 bases. The CDR3 length is 15 residues. The V gene end was trimmed by 6 bases and the J gene end by 4 bases; junction bases not matched to a gene: 8. CDR1 and CDR2 from the germline V gene are DFQATT and SNEGSKA (reference sequence). The CDR3 sequence: CSATSSGRAPDTQYF. The CDR3 nucleotides are TGCAGTGCCACTTCTAGCGGGAGGGCCCCAGATACGCAGTATTTT.

The genes are TRBV20-1 and TRBJ2-3; D is undetermined. Trimming removed 6 bases at V and 2 bases at J, with 12 bases between. Germline CDR1 and CDR2: DFQATT and SNEGSKA (reference sequence). This CDR3 has 13 amino acids. CDR3: CSAQLENTDTQYF. CDR3 nucleotide sequence: TGCAGTGCACAGCTTGAGAACACAGATACGCAGTATTTT.

A few counts support this clone. The chain combines TRBV6-2 or TRBV6-3 with TRBJ1-1; D ambiguous. Trimming stripped 2 bases from V and 0 bases from J, with 7 bases between. This CDR3 is built from 14 residues. Germline assignment: CDR1 MNHEY and CDR2 SVGEGT. The CDR3 DNA reads as TGTGCCAGCAGTTACCCAGAATTGAACACTGAAGCTTTCTTT. Translation: CASSYPELNTEAFF.

As for this clone: A read error may produce the germline difference seen at one junction end. The chain links TRBV25-1 to TRBJ2-1; D may match TRBD1 or TRBD2 (5 bases each). This CDR3 region has 13 residues. The germline CDR1 and CDR2 sequences are MGHDK and SYGVNS. The CDR3 region is CASTSRGEREHFF. The CDR3 nucleotides read TGTGCCAGCACGAGTCGAGGGGAACGTGAGCATTTCTTC.

Comment on this clone: A junction boundary mismatches the germline segment, possibly from a read error. The chain carries TRBV12-5 and TRBJ2-1; the D gene is possibly TRBD1 (6 bases). Germline V gene sequence: CDR1 LGHNT, CDR2 FRNRAP. This CDR3 has 15 residues. DNA for the CDR3: TGTGCTAGTGGTTTGTGGTACAGGGCCGACAATGAGCAATTCTTC. It encodes CASGLWYRADNEQFF.

Concerning this clone itself: In this CDR3 the conserved last residue, phenylalanine or tryptophan, is missing, so a read error is likely. The rearrangement links TRBV10-3 to TRBJ1-1; D may be TRBD1 (6 bases). Trimming pared 2 bases from V and 3 bases from J, leaving 16 bases between. Germline CDR1 reads ENHRY; CDR2 reads SYGVKD. The CDR3 is made up of 16 amino acids. CDR3 nucleotides: TGTGCCATCAGTGAGGCCCTCGGGGGCGGCGACACTGAAGCTTTCTTG. Translating gives CAISEALGGGDTEAFL.